Detailed here is one T cell receptor beta chain. Its specificity is not known. CDR3 size: 14 residues. The germline V gene has CDR1 WSHSY and CDR2 SAAADI. The J segment lost 3 bases and the V segment lost 10 bases, leaving 10 bases of the junction unmatched. This sample is part of a study of T-cell memory formation after mild COVID-19. Across the whole study: Clustering of TCRs was largely donor specific.

The study, taken as a whole, reports: Later expanders leaned toward CD4+, whereas clones contracting from day 15 to 85 were balanced CD4/CD8. Cross-reactive memory seemingly joined, as some responding clones were found in pre-infection memory.

Each CDR3 protein is one row after TCRdb ran MiXCR on the 5' RACE reads. The sample comprises 50,000 or so distinct CDR3 sequences, over 9% of which are singletons, and about an eighth rests with the top ten. The chain uses TRBV10-2 and TRBJ2-7; 9 bases line up with TRBD1. The origin of this receptor is an adult woman who had mild COVID-19 (a few samples of this study predate the infection). Cell type and time point are not known. The sequenced sample was PBMCs or a T cell subset sorted from them (not recorded which). The CDR3 coding sequence is TGCGCCACCCAACCGTTGACAGGGGGCTACGAGCAGTACTTC. Translated, it gives CATQPLTGGYEQYF.